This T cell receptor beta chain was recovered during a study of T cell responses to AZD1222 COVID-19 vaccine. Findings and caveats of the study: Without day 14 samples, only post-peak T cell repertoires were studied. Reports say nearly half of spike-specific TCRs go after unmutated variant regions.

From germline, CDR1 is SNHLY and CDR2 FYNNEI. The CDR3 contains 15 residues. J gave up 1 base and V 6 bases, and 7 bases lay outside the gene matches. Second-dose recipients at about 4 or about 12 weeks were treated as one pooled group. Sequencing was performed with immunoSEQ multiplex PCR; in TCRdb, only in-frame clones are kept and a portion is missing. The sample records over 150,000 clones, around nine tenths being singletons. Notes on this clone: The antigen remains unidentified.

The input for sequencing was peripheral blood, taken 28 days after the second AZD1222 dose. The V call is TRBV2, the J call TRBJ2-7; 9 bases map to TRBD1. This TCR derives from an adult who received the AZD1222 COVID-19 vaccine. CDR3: CASRPGQGLSYEQYF. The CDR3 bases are TGTGCCAGCAGGCCCGGACAGGGGTTATCCTACGAGCAGTACTTC.